This T cell receptor (beta chain) was identified during a study of immune evolution from preneoplasia to lung adenocarcinoma. Repertoires were generated with immunoSEQ multiplex PCR, while TCRdb's copy carries only in-frame clones and drops some. The sample yields about 40,000 clones, about 74% seen once. Sequencing was carried out using FFPE invasive lung adenocarcinoma tissue. This sequence originates from a person between 60 and 69 years old with lung adenocarcinoma.

Written as DNA, the CDR3 is TGTGCCAGCAGCCAAAAGGGACAAAATGAAAAACTGTTTTTT. Translation: CASSQKGQNEKLFF. The genes are TRBV4-2 and TRBJ1-4, with TRBD1 as a possible D gene (6 bases). The germline gives CDR1 LGHNA, CDR2 YNFKEQ. V lost 2 bases and J lost 5, with 9 bases in between. The CDR3 covers 14 residues.